The 14 T cell receptor beta chains presented below share a single source sample, sequenced in a study of cytomegalovirus exposure and HLA in healthy donors. 13 Jbeta primers and 60 Vbeta primers were used for the PCR. Only in-frame clones appear in the TCRdb table, and some are missing; sequencing was by immunoSEQ multiplex PCR. This table lists about 55,000 clones. The sample was PBMCs. These TCRs come from a man in his fifties or sixties in good health and CMV-seropositive.

The rearrangement uses TRBV2 and TRBJ2-2, with 12 bases aligning to TRBD2. Germline CDR1 reads SNHLY; CDR2 reads FYNNEI. J lost 6 bases, V lost 5 bases, and 4 bases had no gene match. This CDR3 region has 15 residues. CDR3 bases: TGTGCCAGCAGTTCTAGCGGGAGGGAGGCCGGGGAGCTGTTTTTT. Its protein product is CASSSSGREAGELFF.

The chain carries TRBV27 and TRBJ2-7; the match to TRBD1 covers 11 bases. CDR1 is MNHEY and CDR2 is SMNVEV in the germline V gene (reference sequence). V trimming: 6 bases; J trimming: 7 bases; junction bases outside the gene matches: 11. The CDR3 length is 15 residues. The CDR3 nucleotides read TGTGCCAGCAGGCGATCCGGGACAGGGGGAAGGGAGCAGTACTTC. Its protein is CASRRSGTGGREQYF.

This chain joins TRBV7-9 and TRBJ1-1, with D uncertain. From germline, CDR1 is SEHNR and CDR2 FQNEAQ (reference sequence). The CDR3 runs to 14 residues. V was cut by 4 bases and J by 4 bases, with 13 bases left in between. CDR3 loop: CASSSRGESTEAFF. The CDR3 DNA is TGTGCCAGCAGCTCCCGAGGTGAAAGCACTGAAGCTTTCTTT.

CDR3: CASVLAGGPETQYF. As DNA, the CDR3 is TGTGCCAGCGTTTTAGCGGGGGGGCCCGAGACCCAGTACTTC. V is TRBV6-1 and J is TRBJ2-5, with 11 positions matching TRBD2. Germline V gene data show CDR1 as MNHNS and CDR2 as SASEGT. The CDR3 runs to 14 residues. V shed 8 bases, J shed 5 bases, and the junction held 7 bases outside the gene matches.

The chain recombines TRBV27 with TRBJ1-6; D ambiguous. The germline V gene encodes CDR1 MNHEY and CDR2 SMNVEV (reference sequence). Trimming took 2 bases from V and 3 from J, leaving 14 bases between them. The CDR3 has 17 amino acids. CDR3 DNA: TGTGCCAGCAGTTTAAGCACGGGAGCGGTCTATAATTCACCCCTCCACTTT. This codes for CASSLSTGAVYNSPLHF.

This chain joins TRBV7-3 and TRBJ1-1; tentative D call: TRBD1 (6 bases). This CDR3 is built from 15 residues. The germline gives CDR1 SGHTA, CDR2 FQGTGA. Trimming stripped 5 bases from V and 1 base from J, with 14 bases between. As DNA, the CDR3 is TGTGCCAGCAGCCTTTATGGGACAAAGAACACTGAAGCTTTCTTT. As protein: CASSLYGTKNTEAFF.

The chain recombines TRBV2 with TRBJ2-2, with D possibly TRBD2 on 6 matching bases. The CDR3 covers 15 residues. V was shortened by 5 bases and J by 6 bases, with 16 bases between the two germline ends. Germline loops: CDR1 SNHLY, CDR2 FYNNEI. The CDR3 loop is CASSLNGSPPGELFF. In DNA form, the CDR3 reads TGTGCCAGCAGTCTTAACGGGAGCCCCCCCGGGGAGCTGTTTTTT.

The chain recombines TRBV19 with TRBJ2-1, with D maybe TRBD1 (6 bases). CDR3 length: 15 residues. Trimming pared 8 bases from V and 5 bases from J, leaving 19 bases between. CDR1 is LNHDA, CDR2 SQIVND, per germline (reference sequence). CDR3 region: CASAEGVFADNEQFF. In DNA form, the CDR3 reads TGTGCCAGTGCCGAGGGGGTTTTCGCCGACAATGAGCAGTTCTTC.

The chain has TRBV4-2 and TRBJ2-5; 8 positions match TRBD1. Looked up from germline, CDR1 is LGHNA and CDR2 is YNFKEQ. This CDR3 is 17 amino acids long. V lost 0 bases to trimming and J lost 5 bases; unmatched junction nucleotides: 11. The CDR3 protein is CASSQEGSGTGGETQYF. The CDR3 nucleotides read TGTGCCAGCAGCCAAGAGGGGTCCGGGACAGGTGGGGAGACCCAGTACTTC.

CDR3 DNA: TGCGCCAGCAGCCAAGTCGGCCAGCGGGGGTTCACAGATACGCAGTATTTT. As protein: CASSQVGQRGFTDTQYF. The chain combines TRBV4-1 with TRBJ2-3; 8 bases match TRBD2. This CDR3 comprises 17 residues. With 1 base clipped from V and 2 bases from J, the junction kept 8 bases outside the gene matches. The germline V gene has CDR1 MGHRA and CDR2 YSYEKL.

CDR3 nucleotides: TGTGCCAGCAGTGAACAGTCGGCCGGGTCCGGGGAGCTGTTTTTT. Translating it yields CASSEQSAGSGELFF. The rearrangement links TRBV6-1 to TRBJ2-2; no definite D call. The ends were cut back, 2 bases at V and 6 bases at J, with 13 bases in the middle. Germline CDR1 is MNHNS and CDR2 is SASEGT. This CDR3 contains 15 residues.

The genes are TRBV6-6 and TRBJ1-2, with D tentatively TRBD1 (6 bases). Germline V CDR1 and CDR2: MNHNY, SVGAGI (reference sequence). The CDR3 loop spans 15 amino acids. Trimming removed 0 bases from V and 6 bases from J, with 14 bases in between. The chain's CDR3 is CASSYSDRQVNGYTF. The CDR3, as DNA: TGTGCCAGCAGTTACTCTGACAGGCAGGTGAATGGCTACACCTTC.

The genes are TRBV5-6 and TRBJ2-3; D is undetermined. CDR1 is SGHDT, CDR2 YYEEEE, per germline. The CDR3 covers 16 residues. The V end lost 0 bases, the J end lost 6 bases, and 17 bases lay between the germline ends. The CDR3 bases are TGTGCCAGCAGCTTGGTTCTGGAAGCTGCGAGGGATACGCAGTATTTT. As protein: CASSLVLEAARDTQYF.

The chain has TRBV10-3 and TRBJ1-5; 8 positions agree with TRBD1. This CDR3 has 15 residues. Germline V gene sequence: CDR1 ENHRY, CDR2 SYGVKD. V was clipped by 1 base and J by 3 bases; unmatched bases: 2. The CDR3 DNA reads TGTGCCATCAGTGAGTTGGACAGGGACAATCAGCCCCAGCATTTT. Translated: CAISELDRDNQPQHF.